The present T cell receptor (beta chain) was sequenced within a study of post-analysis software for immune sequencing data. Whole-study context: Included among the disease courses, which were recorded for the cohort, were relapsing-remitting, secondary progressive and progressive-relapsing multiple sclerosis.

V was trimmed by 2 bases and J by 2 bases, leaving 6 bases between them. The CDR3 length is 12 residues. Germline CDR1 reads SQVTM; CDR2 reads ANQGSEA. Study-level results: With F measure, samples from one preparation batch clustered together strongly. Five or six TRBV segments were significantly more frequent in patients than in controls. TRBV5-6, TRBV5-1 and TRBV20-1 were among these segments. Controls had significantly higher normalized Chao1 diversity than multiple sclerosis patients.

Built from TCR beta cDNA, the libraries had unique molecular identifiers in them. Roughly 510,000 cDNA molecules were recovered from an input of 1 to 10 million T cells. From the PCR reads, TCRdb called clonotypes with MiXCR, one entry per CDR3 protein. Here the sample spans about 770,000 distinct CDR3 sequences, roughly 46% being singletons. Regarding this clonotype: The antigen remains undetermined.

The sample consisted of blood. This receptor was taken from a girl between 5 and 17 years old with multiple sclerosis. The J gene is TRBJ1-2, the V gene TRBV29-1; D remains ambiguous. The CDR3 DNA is TGCAGCGTTGAACGGATAAACTATGGCTACACCTTC. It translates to CSVERINYGYTF. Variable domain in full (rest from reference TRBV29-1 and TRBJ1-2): SAVISQKPSRDICQRGTSLTIQCQVDSQVTMMFWYRQQPGQSLTLIATANQGSEATYESGFVIDKFPISRPNLTFSTLTVSNMSPEDSSIYLCSVERINYGYTFGSGTRLTVV.